The next 32 T cell receptor beta chains were all read from a single sample in a study of tumor-infiltrating lymphocytes in primary liver carcinoma. The template, about 510 ng total RNA, yielded TCR beta cDNA made with a constant-region primer. Slightly modified ARM-PCR served as the procedure for the TCR beta libraries. These libraries came from three rounds of nested multiplex PCR. TRBV1-TRBV30 forward primers paired with a C-beta reverse primer were used in the first two PCR rounds, which ran approximately 10 cycles each. Each CDR3 protein gets one entry after TCRdb re-called the multiplex PCR reads with MiXCR. The sample has more than 45,000 distinct CDR3 sequences, about 70% seen once; the top ten hold around 28%. Unsorted bulk tissue of roughly 18-31 mg yielded co-extracted RNA and DNA. Specimen: liver tumor tissue from sampling region 3. This sample's subset: tumor region T3, left-lateral pole. These receptors were taken from a man between 35 and 55 years old with primary liver carcinoma and hepatitis B virus infection.

In its sample, this clonotype was seen many times. The chain carries TRBV12-3 or TRBV12-4 and TRBJ1-6; 8 bases align to TRBD1. The ends lost 6 bases at V and 5 bases at J; junction bases unmatched: 6. There are 15 residues in the CDR3. CDR3 protein: CASRDREANNSPLHF. CDR3 nucleotides: TGTGCCAGCAGGGACAGGGAAGCCAATAATTCACCCCTCCACTTT.

Comment on this clonotype: A clone one base away is much larger, so this may be a read error. The chain recombines TRBV21-1 with TRBJ1-6. TRBV21-1 is a pseudogene locus. The CDR3 has 18 amino acids. The CDR3 spells CVSSKEGQATLKNSPLHF. In DNA, the CDR3 is TGTGTCAGCAGCAAAGAAGGGCAGGCTACCCTAAAAAATTCACCCCTCCACTTT.

As regards this clonotype: One end of the junction fails to match germline, which may point to a read error. The chain joins TRBV5-4 to TRBJ2-4; TRBD1 is a possible D gene (6 bases). Germline V lookup: CDR1 SGHNT, CDR2 YYREEE (reference sequence). This CDR3 is 13 amino acids long. The CDR3 reads CTSNTQGTNIQYF. The CDR3 bases are TGTACCAGCAACACCCAGGGGACAAACATTCAGTACTTC.

This clonotype was counted a single time. The final CDR3 position lacks the conserved phenylalanine or tryptophan, pointing to a likely read error. The chain uses TRBV12-3 or TRBV12-4 and TRBJ2-2; D call uncertain. Trimming took off 3 bases at V and 9 bases at J, with 11 bases between the two ends. There are 13 residues in the CDR3. The DNA of the CDR3 is TGTGCCAGCAGTTTTCAGAACACAAGGGAGCTGTTTCTT. It yields the protein CASSFQNTRELFL.

The chain recombines TRBV5-4 with TRBJ2-7, with D uncertain. This CDR3 region has 12 residues. Trimming pared 0 bases from V and 10 bases from J, leaving 11 bases between. In germline, CDR1 is SGHNT, CDR2 YYREEE (reference sequence). As DNA, the CDR3 is TGTGCCAGCAGCTTGGAGCTTCGCGAACAGTACTTC. Translating it yields CASSLELREQYF.

As for this clonotype: One junction end does not reproduce the germline sequence, and a read error may be involved. The chain has TRBV4-1 and TRBJ2-3; D is unclear. The CDR3 is 16 residues long. The germline V gene has CDR1 MGHRA and CDR2 YSYEKL. The CDR3 loop is CTSSHAKVYGADTQYF. The CDR3 nucleotides are TGCACCAGCAGCCATGCCAAAGTGTATGGGGCAGATACGCAGTATTTT.

This clonotype was found many times. The CDR3: CASRRDGRAYTGNQPQHF. The CDR3 DNA reads as TGTGCCAGCAGGCGGGATGGCAGGGCATATACGGGCAATCAGCCCCAGCATTTT. This sequence joins TRBV6-6 and TRBJ1-5, with D possibly TRBD1 on 5 matching bases. Trimming left V 6 bases short and J 2 bases short, with 23 bases between. The CDR3 has 18 residues. Germline CDR1 is MNHNY and CDR2 is SVGAGI (reference sequence).

With respect to this clonotype: The junction does not match germline at one end; this may be a read error. The chain combines TRBV29-1 with TRBJ2-5; 10 nucleotides match TRBD2. CDR1 is SQVTM and CDR2 is ANQGSEA in the germline V gene. The CDR3 is 15 residues long. For the CDR3, the DNA is TGCAGCGCCTGGCGCGGGCTAGCGGGAGAAGAGATCCAGTACTTC. This encodes CSAWRGLAGEEIQYF.

In the case of this clonotype: A read error may produce the germline difference seen at one junction end. This sequence joins TRBV29-1 and TRBJ1-1; D perhaps matches TRBD1 (6 bases). From germline, CDR1 is SQVTM and CDR2 ANQGSEA. The CDR3 consists of 14 residues. CDR3 sequence (DNA): TGCGGCGTTGCCGGGCAGGGGACGAACCCTGAATCTTTCTTT. Amino acid sequence: CGVAGQGTNPESFF. Supplemented by reference TRBV29-1 and TRBJ1-1, the full variable domain reads SAVISQKPSRDICQRGTSLTIQCQVDSQVTMMFWYRQQPGQSLTLIATANQGSEATYESGFVIDKFPISRPNLTFSTLTVSNMSPEDSSIYLCGVAGQGTNPESFFGQGTRLTVV.

About this clonotype itself: The junction departs from germline at one end; a sequencing error may be responsible. The chain uses TRBV4-1 and TRBJ2-7; the match to TRBD2 covers 8 bases. This CDR3 is built from 16 residues. Germline CDR1 and CDR2: MGHRA and YSYEKL. For the CDR3, the DNA is TGCGCCAGCAACCAAGTGACAGCGGGAGAACACTACGAGCAGTACTTC. Protein product: CASNQVTAGEHYEQYF.

As for this clonotype: The junction does not match germline at one end; this may be a read error. CDR3 sequence reads: CARSPSQESQYF. The CDR3 DNA reads as TGTGCCCGTAGTCCGAGCCAAGAGAGCCAGTACTTC. V and J are TRBV11-1 and TRBJ2-5; the D is unclear. Looked up from germline, CDR1 is SGHAT and CDR2 is FQDESV (reference sequence). The CDR3 extends over 12 amino acids.

J is TRBJ2-1 and V is TRBV6-2 or TRBV6-3; 10 positions match TRBD1. Germline V CDR1 and CDR2: MNHEY, SVGEGT. CDR3 size: 13 residues. Trimming removed 2 bases from V and 15 bases from J; junction bases left unmatched: 7. This CDR3 reads CASSYMSRTGGFF. Written as DNA, the CDR3 is TGTGCCAGCAGTTACATGTCCCGGACAGGGGGGTTCTTC.

In DNA, the CDR3 is TGTGCCAGCAGTGGGTACTGGCATCCTATCTACGAGCAGTACTTC. Protein sequence: CASSGYWHPIYEQYF. The chain joins TRBV6-1 to TRBJ2-7; D is undetermined. In germline, CDR1 is MNHNS, CDR2 SASEGT. This CDR3 has 15 residues. Trimming shortened V by 4 bases and J by 3 bases, and 16 bases separated the two germline ends.

As regards this clonotype: The conserved phenylalanine or tryptophan is not found at the CDR3 terminus, so this likely reflects a read error. The gene calls are TRBV6-5 and TRBJ2-7; D possibly corresponds to TRBD1 (6 bases). This CDR3 has 17 amino acids. The V gene's germline CDR1 is MNHEY and CDR2 SVGAGI. With 4 bases removed from V and 5 bases from J, the gap between germline ends came to 24 bases. The CDR3, as DNA: TGTGCCAGCAGTTGCCGGGACATCAGTAGGCGAGGGAACGAGCAGTACTTA. It specifies CASSCRDISRRGNEQYL.

Many counts were recorded for this clonotype. This chain joins TRBV5-1 and TRBJ1-2, with 11 bases that match TRBD1. Germline CDR1 is SGHRS and CDR2 is YFSETQ. V shed 0 bases, J shed 0 bases, and the junction held 4 bases outside the gene matches. The CDR3 runs to 17 residues. The CDR3 spells CASSLVGQGATNYGYTF. DNA for the CDR3: TGCGCCAGCAGCTTGGTTGGACAGGGGGCAACTAACTATGGCTACACCTTC. The complete variable domain, with remaining parts taken from reference TRBV5-1 and TRBJ1-2, reads KAGVTQTPRYLIKTRGQQVTLSCSPISGHRSVSWYQQTPGQGLQFLFEYFSETQRNKGNFPGRFSGRQFSNSRSEMNVSTLELGDSALYLCASSLVGQGATNYGYTFGSGTRLTVV.

This clonotype was observed a handful of times. This may arise from a read error, as a much more abundant clone is one base away. V gene TRBV7-9 combines with J gene TRBJ2-3; 9 nucleotides match TRBD2. CDR1 is SEHNR, CDR2 FQNEAQ, per germline (reference sequence). The CDR3 covers 16 residues. Trimming at V came to 4 bases and at J to 2 bases, leaving 7 bases not matched to a gene. The CDR3 DNA reads TGTGCCAGCAGCTCTTCGACTAGCGGCCTCACAGATACGCAGTATTTT. Encoded protein: CASSSSTSGLTDTQYF.

As concerns this clonotype: The conserved phenylalanine or tryptophan is not found at the CDR3 terminus, so this likely reflects a read error. The V and J genes are TRBV10-3 and TRBJ2-7; 7 bases map to TRBD2. The CDR3 has 13 residues. The junction had 4 bases not matched to a gene; V was cut back by 8 bases and J by 0 bases. Germline V gene data show CDR1 as ENHRY and CDR2 as SYGVKD. The CDR3 here is CAIQRDGSYEQYY. CDR3 bases: TGTGCCATCCAGCGGGACGGCTCCTACGAGCAGTACTAC.

Worth noting for this clonotype: Germline is not matched at one junction end, which may reflect a read error. The chain is built from TRBV29-1 and TRBJ1-3; possibly TRBD1 for D (5 bases). The germline V gene has CDR1 SQVTM and CDR2 ANQGSEA. This CDR3 region has 13 residues. The CDR3 here is CSVGRQDGATICF. CDR3 bases: TGCAGCGTTGGCCGGCAGGACGGGGCCACCATATGTTTT.

This clonotype was recorded many times. The rearrangement uses TRBV5-5 and TRBJ2-3; the D gene is possibly TRBD2 (6 bases). This CDR3 comprises 14 residues. V was shortened by 3 bases and J by 3 bases, with 11 bases between the two germline ends. Germline values: CDR1 SGHKS, CDR2 YYEKEE (reference sequence). In DNA, the CDR3 is TGTGCCAGCAGCTCTAGCGTTGGGACAGATACGCAGTATTTT. This encodes CASSSSVGTDTQYF.

About this clonotype: At one boundary the junction diverges from the germline segment, which might be a read error. The chain links TRBV11-2 to TRBJ1-4, with a weak D call TRBD1 (5 bases). Germline CDR1 reads SGHAT; CDR2 reads FQNNGV. The CDR3 is 15 residues long. CDR3 loop: CASSLGQGDGEELFF. Written as DNA, the CDR3 is TGCGCTAGCAGCTTAGGGCAGGGTGATGGCGAAGAACTGTTTTTT.

The V and J genes are TRBV2 and TRBJ2-1; 9 bases line up with TRBD2. V shed 10 bases and J 14 bases; nucleotides not matched to a gene: 15. CDR1 is SNHLY, CDR2 FYNNEI, per germline. CDR3 length equals 13 residues. The CDR3 nucleotides are TGTGCCAATATTTACCATGGTGGGACTAGCAAGTTCTTC. This encodes CANIYHGGTSKFF.

This chain uses TRBV29-1 with TRBJ1-2; 8 nucleotides line up with TRBD1. After removal of 5 bases from V and 4 bases from J, the junction contained 6 bases not matched to a gene. CDR1 and CDR2 from the germline V gene are SQVTM and ANQGSEA. The CDR3 totals 13 residues. The CDR3 here is CSVQKTGAYGYTF. The DNA for the CDR3 is TGCAGCGTTCAAAAGACAGGGGCCTATGGCTACACCTTC.

Points on this clonotype: This may come from a read error, since a much larger clone is one base off. The chain uses TRBV20-1 and TRBJ2-5; TRBD2 matches at 7 bases. The CDR3 contains 17 residues. Germline V gives CDR1 DFQATT, CDR2 SNEGSKA (reference sequence). Here the CDR3 DNA reads TGCAGTGCCAGAGGGACTGGCGGGAGCCGGGGGGAAGAGACCCAGTACTTC. This gives the protein CSARGTGGSRGEETQYF.

This clonotype was observed a few times. Just one base apart from a much larger clone, this may be a read error. The chain is built from TRBV5-5 and TRBJ2-7; no reliable D call. The germline CDR1 and CDR2 sequences are SGHKS and YYEKEE (reference sequence). The CDR3 length is 11 residues. For the CDR3, the DNA is TGTGCCAGCAACTTGGAATACGAGCAGTACTTC. Translated: CASNLEYEQYF.

For this clonotype: A junction end diverges from the germline sequence, so it may reflect a read error. The CDR3 loop is CCVDLPSGSLGTDTQYF. CDR3 nucleotides: TGCTGCGTTGATTTACCTAGCGGGAGTTTAGGGACAGATACGCAGTATTTT. The rearrangement uses TRBV29-1 and TRBJ2-3, with TRBD2 identical over 10 bases. This CDR3 spans 17 amino acids. From germline, CDR1 is SQVTM and CDR2 ANQGSEA.

With respect to this clonotype: The CDR3 does not end in the conserved phenylalanine or tryptophan, so this is likely a read error. This chain connects TRBV11-2 to TRBJ2-4; D is perhaps TRBD1 or TRBD2 (5 bases each). The germline CDR1 and CDR2 sequences are SGHAT and FQNNGV. Trimming removed 8 bases at V and 6 bases at J, with 23 bases between. The CDR3 is made up of 16 amino acids. The CDR3 DNA reads TGTGCCAGCTGCCAGAATGTAAGGGGCGCGGGAAACATTCAGTACTTG. Translated: CASCQNVRGAGNIQYL.

About this clonotype: This may stem from a read error, because a much larger clone lies one nucleotide away. V usage is TRBV11-1 and J usage is TRBJ1-6, with a tentative D call TRBD1 (5 bases). This CDR3 contains 13 residues. The germline V gene encodes CDR1 SGHAT and CDR2 FQDESV (reference sequence). CDR3 sequence reads: CASSRTLISPLHF. DNA of the CDR3: TGTGCTAGCAGCCGGACACTGATTTCACCCCTCCACTTT.

The chain links TRBV30 to TRBJ1-5; D gene uncertain. Per germline, CDR1 GTSNPN and CDR2 SVGIG (reference sequence). The V gene lost 7 bases and the J gene lost 8 bases, with 18 bases spanning the gap. This CDR3 region has 13 residues. This CDR3 reads CASNRGGNEPQHF. The CDR3 nucleotides are TGTGCCTCGAATCGGGGAGGAAATGAGCCCCAGCATTTT.

For this clonotype: The junction and the germline gene differ at one end; a read error may be behind it. The chain couples TRBV28 to TRBJ1-1, with D perhaps matching TRBD1 (5 bases). CDR3 size: 15 residues. The germline CDR1 and CDR2 sequences are MDHEN and SYDVKM. In nucleotides, the CDR3 is TGTGTCAGCAGTTACCGTGGCAGTGGGGGTACCGAAGCTTTCTTT. Translated, it gives CVSSYRGSGGTEAFF. The complete variable domain, with remaining parts taken from reference TRBV28 and TRBJ1-1, reads DVKVTQSSRYLVKRTGEKVFLECVQDMDHENMFWYRQDPGLGLRLIYFSYDVKMKEKGDIPEGYSVSREKKERFSLILESASTNQTSMYLCVSSYRGSGGTEAFFGQGTRLTVV.

Points on this clonotype: At one end, the junction sequence differs from germline, possibly due to a read error. This chain links TRBV4-1 with TRBJ2-2; D perhaps matches TRBD2 (5 bases). This CDR3 comprises 15 residues. Per germline, CDR1 MGHRA and CDR2 YSYEKL. The CDR3, as DNA: TGCGCCAGCAGTCTAGTGGGAGATGTCACCGGGGAGTTGTTTTTC. Translation: CASSLVGDVTGELFF.

This clonotype was seen only once. No conserved phenylalanine or tryptophan ends this CDR3, so it is likely a read error. The chain links TRBV11-2 to TRBJ2-3; 9 nucleotides line up with TRBD2. Germline values: CDR1 SGHAT, CDR2 FQNNGV. The CDR3 has 16 amino acids. CDR3 protein: CTSSPSTSGSTDTQYY. CDR3 DNA: TGTACCAGCAGCCCCTCGACTAGCGGCAGCACAGATACGCAGTATTAT.

As for this clonotype: At one boundary the junction diverges from the germline segment, which might be a read error. This chain joins TRBV11-2 and TRBJ2-1; a weak D match, TRBD1 (6 bases). CDR3 size: 14 residues. CDR1 and CDR2 from the germline V gene are SGHAT and FQNNGV. In nucleotides, the CDR3 is TGTGCCAGCAGCCCATGGACAGCCTACAGTGAGCAGTTCTTC. This codes for CASSPWTAYSEQFF.